The 23 T cell receptor beta chains below all came from one sample that was sequenced in a study of T cell repertoires in cytomegalovirus infection (dated by TCRdb to the late 2010s). Reading the label with the study, this specimen's treatment or condition is: in vitro stimulation with specific CMV peptide epitopes to enrich CMV-specific T cells. For sequencing, an Illumina HiSeq 1500 was employed. TCRdb's own reprocessing of the public reads used fastp at Q25 and MiXCR and kept productive beta chains. Each entry is one CDR3 protein sequence, shown with its most common DNA and genes. The sample table shows approximately 910,000 distinct CDR3 sequences, and 31% are seen once. Around 15% of the sample belongs to the ten largest clones. The antigens of these receptors remain unknown. This sample comprised cultured CD8+ T cells from PBMCs, obtained from culture after CMV antigen stimulation. These receptor sequences come from a human donor in good health (CMV status not recorded). Some clones in this sample may be carry-over from other donors' samples.

This clonotype was detected a few times. The chain uses TRBV4-2 and TRBJ2-3, with D possibly TRBD2 on 6 matching bases. Trimming left V 0 bases short and J 2 bases short, with 15 bases between. The germline V gene encodes CDR1 LGHNA and CDR2 YNFKEQ. The CDR3 length is 17 residues. The CDR3 reads CASSQEPGGALTDTQYF. Here the CDR3 DNA reads TGTGCCAGCAGCCAAGAACCCGGCGGGGCACTCACAGATACGCAGTATTTT.

The chain carries TRBV4-1 and TRBJ1-1, with D maybe TRBD1 (5 bases). Trimming cost V 0 bases and J 4 bases, with 21 bases left between them. Germline V CDR1 and CDR2: MGHRA, YSYEKL. The CDR3 consists of 18 residues. In DNA, the CDR3 is TGCGCCAGCAGCCAAGACTCCCTGGGGGGGTTGGGTTCCACTGAAGCTTTCTTT. Amino acids: CASSQDSLGGLGSTEAFF.

The chain links TRBV11-2 to TRBJ2-7; the D gene is possibly TRBD1 (6 bases). V was shortened by 2 bases and J by 2 bases, with 10 bases between the two germline ends. Germline-derived CDR1 and CDR2 are SGHAT and FQNNGV. This CDR3 comprises 14 residues. For the CDR3, the DNA is TGTGCCAGCAGCTTATCACCAGGGGCCTACGAGCAGTACGTC. It is translated as CASSLSPGAYEQYV.

The chain joins TRBV7-8 to TRBJ2-1, with D perhaps TRBD2 (5 bases). The CDR3 covers 14 residues. Looked up from germline, CDR1 is SGHVS and CDR2 is FQNEAQ. The chain's CDR3 is CVVDGVSSYNEQFF. CDR3 nucleotide sequence: TGTGTCGTGGACGGGGTGAGCTCCTACAATGAGCAGTTCTTC.

Comments on this clonotype: This may be a read error: a much more frequent sequence differs by one nucleotide. The chain joins TRBV7-9 to TRBJ1-3; D perhaps matches TRBD1 (5 bases). The length of the CDR3 is 16 residues. Trimming removed 5 bases at V and 4 bases at J, with 18 bases between. CDR1 is SEHNR, CDR2 FQNEAQ, per germline (reference sequence). The CDR3 DNA reads TGTGCCAGCAGCAATTCCGGGTTCGGGGGAGGAAACACCATATATTTT. Translated: CASSNSGFGGGNTIYF.

This clonotype was picked up many times. The rearrangement links TRBV7-2 to TRBJ1-2, with TRBD1 matching 9 bases. The CDR3 is made up of 15 amino acids. Trimming cost V 5 bases and J 3 bases; bases outside gene matches: 7. Per the germline V gene, CDR1 is SGHTA and CDR2 is FQGNSA. The CDR3 sequence: CASSPGTGYDYGYTF. CDR3 DNA: TGTGCCAGCAGCCCAGGGACAGGGTATGACTATGGCTACACCTTC.

The V and J genes are TRBV29-1 and TRBJ2-6, with a weak D call TRBD2 (5 bases). With 4 bases removed from V and 1 base from J, the gap between germline ends came to 5 bases. The CDR3 sequence is 13 residues long. Germline CDR1 is SQVTM and CDR2 is ANQGSEA. Here the CDR3 DNA reads TGCAGCGTTGGACTATCTGGGGCCAACGTCCTGACTTTC. Protein product: CSVGLSGANVLTF.

The genes are TRBV4-1 and TRBJ2-7; perhaps D is TRBD1 or TRBD2 (5 bases each). The CDR3 extends over 15 amino acids. V gave up 0 bases and J gave up 6 bases, with 15 bases separating them. The germline V gene has CDR1 MGHRA and CDR2 YSYEKL. The CDR3 coding sequence is TGCGCCAGCAGCCAAGAGGGACGAGTTTTTGCCGAGCAGTACTTC. The encoded protein is CASSQEGRVFAEQYF.

The chain carries TRBV28 and TRBJ1-2; D not certain. CDR1 is MDHEN, CDR2 SYDVKM, per germline. V dropped 6 bases and J dropped 6 bases, with 20 bases sitting between them. The CDR3 length is 15 residues. CDR3 residues: CASSHAGSQVDGYTF. Written as DNA, the CDR3 is TGTGCCAGCAGCCACGCGGGCTCTCAGGTGGATGGCTACACCTTC.

The gene calls are TRBV6-5 and TRBJ1-4; no firm D call. Germline CDR1 reads MNHEY; CDR2 reads SVGAGI. The CDR3 is made up of 14 amino acids. V shed 2 bases and J shed 7 bases, with 11 bases lying between them. In DNA form, the CDR3 reads TGTGCCAGCAGTTACAAAACGGCTGGTGAAAAACTGTTTTTT. As protein: CASSYKTAGEKLFF.

In DNA form, the CDR3 reads TGCGCCAGCAGCCCTTTTTTGGCAGCGAACACTGAAGCTTTCTTT. It yields the protein CASSPFLAANTEAFF. This chain links TRBV5-1 with TRBJ1-1, with D hard to call. The CDR3 consists of 15 residues. V was cut by 4 bases and J by 1 base, with 14 bases left in between. CDR1 SGHRS and CDR2 YFSETQ come from the germline V gene.

The genes are TRBV27 and TRBJ2-7; D ambiguous. This CDR3 is 12 amino acids long. Between the trimmed V and J ends, which lost 4 bases and 4 bases, there was a span of 8 bases. CDR1 MNHEY and CDR2 SMNVEV come from the germline V gene (reference sequence). CDR3 region: CASSSFDYEQYF. The CDR3 DNA follows: TGTGCCAGCAGTTCCTTTGATTACGAGCAGTACTTC.

V usage is TRBV6-2 or TRBV6-3 and J usage is TRBJ2-3; no definite D call. This CDR3 spans 13 amino acids. CDR1 is MNHEY and CDR2 is SVGEGT in the germline V gene. V dropped 5 bases and J dropped 4 bases, with 10 bases sitting between them. The CDR3 here is CASSPTQPDTQYF. The CDR3, as DNA: TGTGCCAGCAGTCCTACACAGCCAGATACGCAGTATTTT.

This clonotype occurred a few times. The chain combines TRBV28 with TRBJ2-2; D call uncertain. The germline V and J ends were trimmed by 1 base and 4 bases, with 10 bases remaining between them. The CDR3 totals 15 residues. Germline lookup yields CDR1 MDHEN and CDR2 SYDVKM. The CDR3 DNA follows: TGTGCCAGCAGTTTATATTCAGTATTCACCGGGGAGCTGTTTTTT. This encodes CASSLYSVFTGELFF.

The sample holds many counts of this clonotype. The chain employs TRBV6-1 and TRBJ1-5; D unclear. Germline lookup yields CDR1 MNHNS and CDR2 SASEGT. The length of the CDR3 is 15 residues. V was trimmed by 2 bases and J by 3 bases, leaving 11 bases between them. The CDR3 coding sequence is TGTGCCAGCAGTGAACTCAGACGGCACAATCAGCCCCAGCATTTT. It translates to CASSELRRHNQPQHF.

This chain joins TRBV7-2 and TRBJ2-2; D is perhaps TRBD2 (5 bases). The length of the CDR3 is 15 residues. The V end was cut by 3 bases, the J end by 7 bases, with 15 bases between. CDR1 and CDR2 (germline): SGHTA, FQGNSA. The CDR3 sequence is CASSFDGKYIGELFF. As DNA, the CDR3 is TGTGCCAGCAGCTTCGACGGGAAATACATCGGGGAGCTGTTTTTT.

The chain links TRBV20-1 to TRBJ2-7; tentatively, D is TRBD1 or TRBD2 (5 bases each). V dropped 0 bases and J dropped 7 bases, with 13 bases sitting between them. CDR1 and CDR2 from the germline V gene are DFQATT and SNEGSKA (reference sequence). The CDR3 has 13 amino acids. The CDR3 bases are TGCAGTGCTAGAGATAGTGAGGGGTGGGAGCAGTACGTC. This sequence encodes CSARDSEGWEQYV.

The gene calls are TRBV3-1 and TRBJ1-2; D possibly corresponds to TRBD1 (5 bases). The CDR3 is 13 amino acids. Germline V gene data show CDR1 as LGHDT and CDR2 as YNNKEL (reference sequence). Trimming removed 0 bases from V and 7 bases from J, with 9 bases in between. CDR3 in DNA: TGTGCCAGCAGCCAAGATGCGGGGGTTGGCTACACCTTC. This gives the protein CASSQDAGVGYTF.

The chain uses TRBV12-3 or TRBV12-4 and TRBJ2-3; 11 nucleotides line up with TRBD1. Germline trimming cut 8 bases from V and 5 bases from J; bases unmatched to any gene: 12. This CDR3 has 16 residues. The CDR3 spells CASGFPGQGEVDTQYF. Here the CDR3 DNA reads TGTGCCAGCGGATTTCCGGGACAGGGGGAGGTAGATACGCAGTATTTT.

This clonotype was picked up a small number of times. Written as DNA, the CDR3 is TGCGCCAGCAGCGACCGGGGACAGGGGTTGACTGAAGCTTTCTTT. Protein sequence: CASSDRGQGLTEAFF. V usage is TRBV4-1 and J usage is TRBJ1-1; 10 positions match TRBD1. The length of the CDR3 is 15 residues. Per germline, CDR1 MGHRA and CDR2 YSYEKL. The V and J ends lost 5 bases and 5 bases, in that order; junction bases with no gene match: 8.

With respect to this clonotype: A much larger clone differs from this one at a single base, so this may be a read error. This chain links TRBV7-6 with TRBJ2-5; tentatively, D is TRBD2 (5 bases). The CDR3 contains 14 residues. Trimming pared 4 bases from V and 6 bases from J, leaving 15 bases between. The germline V gene encodes CDR1 SGHVS and CDR2 FNYEAQ. The CDR3 loop is CASSSPGLKQTQYF. Here the CDR3 DNA reads TGTGCCAGCAGCTCGCCTGGACTCAAGCAGACCCAGTACTTC.

This clonotype appeared a few times. The chain recombines TRBV12-3 or TRBV12-4 with TRBJ2-4; D is possibly TRBD2 (6 bases). This CDR3 comprises 14 residues. V lost 2 bases, J lost 7 bases, and 12 bases lay in between. The DNA for the CDR3 is TGTGCCAGCAGTTTATTGGAGGGTTCGAACATTCAGTACTTC. Protein sequence: CASSLLEGSNIQYF.

CDR3 residues: CASSEGLAVLTGELFF. The CDR3 DNA follows: TGTGCCAGCAGCGAAGGACTAGCGGTTCTGACCGGGGAGCTGTTTTTT. The V gene is TRBV11-3, the J gene TRBJ2-2; TRBD2 matches 10 bases. Germline V CDR1 and CDR2: SGHNT, YENEEA. V dropped 5 bases and J dropped 5; count of bases not matched to a gene: 8. CDR3 length: 16 amino acids.